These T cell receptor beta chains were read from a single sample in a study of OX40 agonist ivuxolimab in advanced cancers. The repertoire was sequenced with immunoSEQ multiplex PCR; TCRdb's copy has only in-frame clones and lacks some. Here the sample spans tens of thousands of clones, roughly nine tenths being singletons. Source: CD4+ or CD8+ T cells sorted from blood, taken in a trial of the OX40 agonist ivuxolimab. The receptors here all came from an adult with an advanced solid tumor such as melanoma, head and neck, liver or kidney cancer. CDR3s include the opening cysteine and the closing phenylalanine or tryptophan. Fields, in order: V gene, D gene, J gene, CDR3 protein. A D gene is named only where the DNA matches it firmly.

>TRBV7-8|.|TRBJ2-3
CASSTRDTQYF
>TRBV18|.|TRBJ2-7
CASSPAGLDYEQYF
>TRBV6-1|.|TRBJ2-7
CASSESGNHYEQYF
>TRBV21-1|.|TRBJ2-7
CASSNRTLRKRYEQYF
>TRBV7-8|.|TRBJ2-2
CASIGAGYGELFF
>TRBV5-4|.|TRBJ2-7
CASSLAGTNSKQYF
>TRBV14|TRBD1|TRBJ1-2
CASRRGTGAPRYGYTF
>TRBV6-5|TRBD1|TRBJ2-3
CASSHRTGGRDTQYF
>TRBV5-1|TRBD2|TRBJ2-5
CASSLCGGAPETQYF
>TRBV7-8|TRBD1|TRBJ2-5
CASSPIGQAATQYF
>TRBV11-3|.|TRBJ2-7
CASSLVASSYEQYF
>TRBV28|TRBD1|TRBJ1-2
CASSSGQGTNGYTF
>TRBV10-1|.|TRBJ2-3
CASQPGLSTDTQYF
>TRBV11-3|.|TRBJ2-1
CASSFEKGQGIF
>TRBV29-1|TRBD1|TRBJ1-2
CSVRGQGDYGYTF
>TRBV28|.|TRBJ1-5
CASAGAGGSNQPQHF
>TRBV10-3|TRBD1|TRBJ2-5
CAIIIDRGIGETQYF
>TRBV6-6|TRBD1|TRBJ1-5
CASRSSRQGIGQPQHF
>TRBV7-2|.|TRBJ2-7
CASSSFVAGTYEQYF
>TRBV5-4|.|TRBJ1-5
CASSRWGVDSNQPQHF
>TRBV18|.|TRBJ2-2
CASSPLLLNTGELFF
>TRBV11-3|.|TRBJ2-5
CASSSGPRGTQYF
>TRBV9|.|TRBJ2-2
CASSVDSRNTGELFF
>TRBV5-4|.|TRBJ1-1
CASSLAGSDPEAFF
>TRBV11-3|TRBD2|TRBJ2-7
CASRRGGEDYEQYF
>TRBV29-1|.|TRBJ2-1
CSVERHLNYNEQFF
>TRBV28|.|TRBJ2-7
CASSLLGVEQYF
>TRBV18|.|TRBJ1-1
CASSGSRDTEAFF
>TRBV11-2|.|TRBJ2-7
CASSLGTDNEQYF
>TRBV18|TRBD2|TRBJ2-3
CASSPLQAGGADTQYF
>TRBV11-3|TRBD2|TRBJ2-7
CASSRLAGNYEQYF
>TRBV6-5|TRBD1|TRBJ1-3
CASSRDRGPGNTIYF
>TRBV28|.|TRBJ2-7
CASTDPADSYEQYF
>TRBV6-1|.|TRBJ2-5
CASSFYRQETQYF
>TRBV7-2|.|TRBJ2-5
CASSLTQETQYF
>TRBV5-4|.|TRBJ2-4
CASSLVEKNIQYF